The 11 T cell receptor beta chains given below trace back to one sample, sequenced in a study of PD-1 blockade in classical Hodgkin lymphoma. Time point denoted: cycle 4 day 1 (C4D1), after 6 weeks of nivolumab. Patients all relapsed after autologous stem cell transplantation, and there was variation in brentuximab vedotin exposure. Using immunoSEQ multiplex PCR, the repertoire was profiled, and TCRdb retains in-frame clones only, with some absent. The sample holds 43,000 or so clones; 78% are singletons and the top ten take around a third. Sequencing used peripheral blood mononuclear cells (PBMCs), obtained before the fourth cycle of nivolumab. The receptors here all came from a human donor with classical Hodgkin lymphoma.

V and J are TRBV7-2 and TRBJ2-3; TRBD2 matches 10 bases. J lost 0 bases, V lost 0 bases, and 3 bases had no gene match. The CDR3 contains 17 residues. The germline CDR1 and CDR2 sequences are SGHTA and FQGNSA. The CDR3 nucleotides are TGTGCCAGCAGCTTAGCGGGACTAGCGACTAGCACAGATACGCAGTATTTT. Protein: CASSLAGLATSTDTQYF.

The CDR3 DNA is TGCAGTTGTGCGGGTCAAGAGACCCAGTACTTC. It codes for CSCAGQETQYF. The chain joins TRBV20-1 to TRBJ2-5; D is possibly TRBD2 (5 bases). The CDR3 contains 11 residues. Germline values: CDR1 DFQATT, CDR2 SNEGSKA (reference sequence). Trimming removed 8 bases at V and 2 bases at J, with 9 bases between.

The chain has TRBV7-9 and TRBJ2-6; D not certain. CDR3 length equals 16 residues. V was cut by 4 bases and J by 0 bases, with 10 bases left in between. Germline V gene data show CDR1 as SEHNR and CDR2 as FQNEAQ (reference sequence). The CDR3 nucleotides read TGTGCCAGCAGCTCCGACCCTAACTCTGGGGCCAACGTCCTGACTTTC. It yields the protein CASSSDPNSGANVLTF. Based on the CDR3 plus reference TRBV7-9 and TRBJ2-6, the full variable domain is DTGVSQNPRHKITKRGQNVTFRCDPISEHNRLYWYRQTLGQGPEFLTYFQNEAQLEKSRLLSDRFSAERPKGSFSTLEIQRTEQGDSAMYLCASSSDPNSGANVLTFGAGSRLTVL.

This clone was observed a single time. This chain uses TRBV29-1 with TRBJ1-6; 7 nucleotides agree with TRBD1. V was pared by 4 bases and J by 8 bases, with 8 bases of the junction left unmatched. The CDR3 totals 14 residues. The germline V gene encodes CDR1 SQVTM and CDR2 ANQGSEA. CDR3 nucleotides: TGCAGCGTTGGCTTCGGACAGGCTGATTCACCCCTCCACTTT. It is translated as CSVGFGQADSPLHF. The full variable domain, in which reference TRBV29-1 and TRBJ1-6 provide the parts outside the CDR3, is SAVISQKPSRDICQRGTSLTIQCQVDSQVTMMFWYRQQPGQSLTLIATANQGSEATYESGFVIDKFPISRPNLTFSTLTVSNMSPEDSSIYLCSVGFGQADSPLHFGNGTRLTVT.

This CDR3 is CASIGTPTDTQYF. As DNA, the CDR3 is TGCGCCAGTATCGGGACACCCACAGATACGCAGTATTTT. The genes are TRBV5-1 and TRBJ2-3; TRBD1 might be the D (6 bases). Germline loops: CDR1 SGHRS, CDR2 YFSETQ. This CDR3 region has 13 residues. Trimming cost V 8 bases and J 2 bases, with 12 bases left between them. The variable domain in full, completed from reference TRBV5-1 and TRBJ2-3, reads KAGVTQTPRYLIKTRGQQVTLSCSPISGHRSVSWYQQTPGQGLQFLFEYFSETQRNKGNFPGRFSGRQFSNSRSEMNVSTLELGDSALYLCASIGTPTDTQYFGPGTRLTVL.

The chain employs TRBV18 and TRBJ1-5; no definite D call. Germline V gene lookup returns CDR1 KGHSH and CDR2 LQKENI. The CDR3 extends over 14 amino acids. The V and J ends lost 3 bases and 9 bases respectively, with 15 bases between them. Here the CDR3 reads CASSPADGGRPQHF. CDR3 bases: TGTGCCAGCTCACCGGCGGATGGAGGTCGGCCCCAGCATTTT.

This clone was observed a few times. The rearrangement links TRBV5-8 to TRBJ1-1; no firm D call. Germline loops: CDR1 SGHTS, CDR2 YDEGEE. The CDR3 length is 14 residues. With 0 bases removed from V and 0 bases from J, the gap between germline ends came to 6 bases. This chain's CDR3 is CASSLDRMNTEAFF. The CDR3 DNA follows: TGTGCCAGCAGCTTGGACAGAATGAACACTGAAGCTTTCTTT.

In its sample, this clone was seen a few times. The J gene is TRBJ2-3, the V gene TRBV14; D not certain. This CDR3 spans 14 amino acids. Germline assignment: CDR1 SGHDN and CDR2 FVKESK. Trimming took 4 bases from V and 1 from J, leaving 9 bases between them. Here the CDR3 DNA reads TGTGCCAGCAGCCTACTTTCCCGCACAGATACGCAGTATTTT. Amino acids: CASSLLSRTDTQYF.

The table lists this clone with a few counts. V usage is TRBV28 and J usage is TRBJ2-7; the match to TRBD1 covers 12 bases. Germline CDR1 is MDHEN and CDR2 is SYDVKM. The ends lost 6 bases at V and 3 bases at J; junction bases unmatched: 9. The CDR3 sequence is 16 residues long. The CDR3 bases are TGTGCCAGCAGGGGACAGGGGGCTCGTAACATCTACGAGCAGTACTTC. The encoded protein is CASRGQGARNIYEQYF.

This chain uses TRBV5-1 with TRBJ1-3, with TRBD1 as a possible D gene (6 bases). The V and J ends lost 4 bases and 7 bases respectively, with 15 bases between them. Germline V gives CDR1 SGHRS, CDR2 YFSETQ. The CDR3 is made up of 14 amino acids. The CDR3 is CASSPGQSFNTIYF. The CDR3 nucleotides are TGCGCCAGCAGCCCAGGACAGTCGTTCAACACCATATATTTT.

This clone was detected only a few times. This chain joins TRBV19 and TRBJ1-1; TRBD1 aligns across 9 bases. This CDR3 is built from 15 residues. Trimming removed 6 bases from V and 6 bases from J; junction bases left unmatched: 11. Germline lookup yields CDR1 LNHDA and CDR2 SQIVND (reference sequence). The CDR3 region has the DNA TGTGCCAGTAGATTATCCGGACAGGGGAATCCTGAAGCTTTCTTT. This gives the protein CASRLSGQGNPEAFF.